Shown below are 14 T cell receptor beta chains from a single sample sequenced in a study of cytomegalovirus exposure and HLA in healthy donors (TCRdb year 2017). The library was built by means of the immunoSEQ multiplex PCR assay. For the multiplex PCR, a mixture combining 60 forward primers for TCR Vbeta segments and 13 reverse primers for TCR Jbeta segments was used. TCRdb took this table from immuneACCESS and kept in-frame rearrangements with V and J called. Such tables lack part of the clones; where checked against another copy, unresolved V genes explain under half of the gap, and the rest is unexplained. This sample comprises about 140,000 clones, 70% to 90% of them detected only once. In total, the top ten clones hold roughly 0.5% of the sample. Sequencing was carried out using PBMCs. The receptors come from a woman in her 40s in good health and CMV-seronegative.

The rearrangement uses TRBV6-4 and TRBJ2-7; possibly TRBD1 for D (5 bases). Germline V gene sequence: CDR1 MRHNA, CDR2 SNTAGT. The CDR3 sequence is 13 residues long. V was cut by 1 base and J by 3 bases, with 7 bases left in between. The CDR3 reads CASSDLGDYEQYF. In DNA form, the CDR3 reads TGTGCCAGCAGTGACTTAGGGGACTACGAGCAGTACTTC.

This chain uses TRBV2 with TRBJ1-5; D is ambiguous. Trimming left V 7 bases short and J 3 bases short, with 10 bases between. This CDR3 comprises 13 residues. Germline V gives CDR1 SNHLY, CDR2 FYNNEI. The DNA of the CDR3 is TGTGCCAGCACGAGGTCGGTCAATCAGCCCCAGCATTTT. Amino acid sequence: CASTRSVNQPQHF.

The CDR3 DNA is TGTGCCAGCAGTTTTAGACTCGAGAGGCTTGGGAATGAGCAGTTCTTC. This codes for CASSFRLERLGNEQFF. This chain connects TRBV6-5 to TRBJ2-1, with unresolved D. There are 16 residues in the CDR3. With 4 bases removed from V and 7 bases from J, the gap between germline ends came to 20 bases. From germline, CDR1 is MNHEY and CDR2 SVGAGI.

The gene calls are TRBV28 and TRBJ2-7; TRBD2 aligns across 11 bases. CDR1 MDHEN and CDR2 SYDVKM come from the germline V gene. This CDR3 is 15 amino acids long. V dropped 5 bases and J dropped 0; count of bases not matched to a gene: 3. The CDR3 protein is CASSIGTSGSYEQYF. DNA for the CDR3: TGTGCCAGCAGTATCGGGACTAGCGGCTCCTACGAGCAGTACTTC.

The chain links TRBV29-1 to TRBJ1-2; a possible D gene is TRBD1 (6 bases). V dropped 6 bases and J dropped 8 bases, with 10 bases sitting between them. Germline V gene sequence: CDR1 SQVTM, CDR2 ANQGSEA. The CDR3 totals 10 residues. The CDR3 loop reads CSVQTGGYTF. CDR3 DNA: TGCAGCGTGCAGACAGGCGGCTACACCTTC.

The V call is TRBV11-2, the J call TRBJ2-5; 11 nucleotides match TRBD1. There are 17 residues in the CDR3. Germline CDR1 and CDR2: SGHAT and FQNNGV. The V gene end was trimmed by 3 bases and the J gene end by 1 base; junction bases not matched to a gene: 7. CDR3: CASSLRTGGAPQETQYF. The CDR3 DNA reads TGTGCCAGCAGCTTGAGGACAGGGGGCGCCCCCCAAGAGACCCAGTACTTC.

The chain couples TRBV10-1 to TRBJ2-7; TRBD2 matches 8 bases. CDR3 length: 14 amino acids. CDR1 is WNHNN, CDR2 SYGVQD, per germline (reference sequence). V was clipped by 0 bases and J by 3 bases; unmatched bases: 1. The DNA of the CDR3 is TGCGCCAGCAGTGAGTCCAGCGGGAGCTACGAGCAGTACTTC. This codes for CASSESSGSYEQYF.

The chain uses TRBV4-2 and TRBJ2-3; TRBD1 aligns across 10 bases. The CDR3 has 15 amino acids. Germline CDR1 LGHNA, CDR2 YNFKEQ. Trimming at V came to 3 bases and at J to 4 bases, leaving 4 bases not matched to a gene. CDR3 sequence reads: CASSQGTGEADTQYF. DNA for the CDR3: TGTGCCAGCAGCCAGGGGACAGGGGAAGCAGATACGCAGTATTTT.

The CDR3 DNA sequence: TGTGCCAGCAGCTTCAGCGGGAGCGGGTACGAGCAGTACTTC. Its protein is CASSFSGSGYEQYF. The chain employs TRBV14 and TRBJ2-7; 8 nucleotides agree with TRBD2. CDR3 length: 14 amino acids. Trimming took 5 bases from V and 4 from J; bases not matched to a gene: 7. Germline CDR1 SGHDN, CDR2 FVKESK.

This chain joins TRBV7-2 and TRBJ2-1, with 8 bases matching TRBD1. Germline lookup yields CDR1 SGHTA and CDR2 FQGNSA. This CDR3 comprises 14 residues. The V gene end was trimmed by 1 base and the J gene end by 10 bases; junction bases not matched to a gene: 6. CDR3 in DNA: TGTGCCAGCAGCTTAGTGGCAGGGGGCCTGGAGCAGTTCTTC. Protein: CASSLVAGGLEQFF. The variable domain in full, completed from reference TRBV7-2 and TRBJ2-1, reads GAGVSQSPSNKVTEKGKDVELRCDPISGHTALYWYRQSLGQGLEFLIYFQGNSAPDKSGLPSDRFSAERTGGSVSTLTIQRTQQEDSAVYLCASSLVAGGLEQFFGPGTRLTVL.

The V and J genes are TRBV11-1 and TRBJ2-2; 8 bases map to TRBD2. The CDR3 loop spans 17 amino acids. CDR1 and CDR2 from the germline V gene are SGHAT and FQDESV (reference sequence). Trimming took 1 base from V and 6 from J; bases not matched to a gene: 10. This CDR3 is CASSLDFREGFAGELFF. Written as DNA, the CDR3 is TGTGCCAGCAGCTTAGATTTCCGGGAGGGTTTCGCCGGGGAGCTGTTTTTT.

This sequence joins TRBV7-9 and TRBJ2-5; perhaps TRBD1 as D (6 bases). Per germline, CDR1 SEHNR and CDR2 FQNEAQ (reference sequence). V was shortened by 5 bases and J by 5 bases, with 12 bases between the two germline ends. This CDR3 is 13 amino acids long. This CDR3 reads CASSGDRFETQYF. DNA of the CDR3: TGTGCCAGCAGCGGCGACAGGTTCGAGACCCAGTACTTC.

The V and J genes are TRBV30 and TRBJ2-5, with D possibly TRBD2 on 6 matching bases. From germline, CDR1 is GTSNPN and CDR2 SVGIG (reference sequence). The CDR3 has 13 amino acids. Trimming shortened V by 2 bases and J by 1 base, and 8 bases separated the two germline ends. In DNA, the CDR3 is TGTGCCTGGAGTACTAGCTTCCAAGAGACCCAGTACTTC. It yields the protein CAWSTSFQETQYF.

V gene TRBV18 combines with J gene TRBJ2-7, with D possibly TRBD1 on 5 matching bases. CDR3 size: 13 residues. Germline V CDR1 and CDR2: KGHSH, LQKENI. Deletions cut 5 bases from V and 7 bases from J, with 15 bases between. Here the CDR3 reads CASSGQGHAEQYF. The CDR3 nucleotides are TGTGCCAGCTCAGGGCAGGGTCACGCGGAGCAGTACTTC.